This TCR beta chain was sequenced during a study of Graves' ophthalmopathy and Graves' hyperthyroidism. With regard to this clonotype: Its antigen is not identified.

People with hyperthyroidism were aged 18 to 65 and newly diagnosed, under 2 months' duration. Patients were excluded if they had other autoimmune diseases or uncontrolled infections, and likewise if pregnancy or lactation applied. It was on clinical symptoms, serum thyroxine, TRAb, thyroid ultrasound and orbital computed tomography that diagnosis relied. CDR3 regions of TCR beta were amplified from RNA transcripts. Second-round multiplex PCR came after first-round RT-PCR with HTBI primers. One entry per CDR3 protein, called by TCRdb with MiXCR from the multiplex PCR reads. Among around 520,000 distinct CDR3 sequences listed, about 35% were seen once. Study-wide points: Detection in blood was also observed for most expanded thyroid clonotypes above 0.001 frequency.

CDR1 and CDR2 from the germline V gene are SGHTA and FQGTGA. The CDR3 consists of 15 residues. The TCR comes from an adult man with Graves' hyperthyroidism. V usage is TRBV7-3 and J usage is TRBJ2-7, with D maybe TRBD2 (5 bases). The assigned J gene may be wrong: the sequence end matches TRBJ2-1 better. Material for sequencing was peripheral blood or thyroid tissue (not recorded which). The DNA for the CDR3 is TGTGCCAGCAGCTTCCAATCCGGGGCCTACAATGAGCAGTTCTTC. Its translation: CASSFQSGAYNEQFF.